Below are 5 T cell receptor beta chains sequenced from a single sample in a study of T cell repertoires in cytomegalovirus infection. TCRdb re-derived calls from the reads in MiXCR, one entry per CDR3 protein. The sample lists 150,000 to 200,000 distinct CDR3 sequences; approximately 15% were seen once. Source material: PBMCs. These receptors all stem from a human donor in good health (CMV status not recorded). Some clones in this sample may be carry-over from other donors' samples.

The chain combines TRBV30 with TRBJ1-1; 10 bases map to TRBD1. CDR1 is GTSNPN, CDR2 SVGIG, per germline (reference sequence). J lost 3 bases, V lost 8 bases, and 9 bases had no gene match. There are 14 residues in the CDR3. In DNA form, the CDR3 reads TGTGCCGTCGACAGGGGGCTTTGGTACACTGAAGCTTTCTTT. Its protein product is CAVDRGLWYTEAFF.

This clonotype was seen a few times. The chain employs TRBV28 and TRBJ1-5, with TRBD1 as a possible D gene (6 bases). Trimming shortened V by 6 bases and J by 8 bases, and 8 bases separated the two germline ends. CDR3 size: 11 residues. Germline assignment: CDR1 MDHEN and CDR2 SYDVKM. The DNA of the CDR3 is TGTGCCAGCAGATCAGGGGAGCCCCAGCATTTT. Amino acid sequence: CASRSGEPQHF.

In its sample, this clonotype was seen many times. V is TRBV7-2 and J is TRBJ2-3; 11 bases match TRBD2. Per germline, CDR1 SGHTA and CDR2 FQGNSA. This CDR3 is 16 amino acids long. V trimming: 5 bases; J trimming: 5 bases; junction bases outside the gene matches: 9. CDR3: CASSPPRLAGGDTQYF. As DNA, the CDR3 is TGTGCCAGCAGCCCACCTCGGCTAGCGGGAGGAGATACGCAGTATTTT.

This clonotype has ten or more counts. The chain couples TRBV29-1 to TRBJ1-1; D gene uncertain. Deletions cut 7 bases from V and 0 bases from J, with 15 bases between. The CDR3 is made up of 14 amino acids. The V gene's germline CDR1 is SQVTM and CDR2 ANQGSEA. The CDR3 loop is CSGAVGGMNTEAFF. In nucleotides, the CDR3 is TGCAGCGGAGCCGTCGGAGGGATGAACACTGAAGCTTTCTTT.

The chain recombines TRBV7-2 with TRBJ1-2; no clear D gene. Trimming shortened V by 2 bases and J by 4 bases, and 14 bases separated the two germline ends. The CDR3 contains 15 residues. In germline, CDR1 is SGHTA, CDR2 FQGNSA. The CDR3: CASSLMARGIYGYTF. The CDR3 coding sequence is TGTGCCAGCAGCTTAATGGCGCGGGGTATCTATGGCTACACCTTC.